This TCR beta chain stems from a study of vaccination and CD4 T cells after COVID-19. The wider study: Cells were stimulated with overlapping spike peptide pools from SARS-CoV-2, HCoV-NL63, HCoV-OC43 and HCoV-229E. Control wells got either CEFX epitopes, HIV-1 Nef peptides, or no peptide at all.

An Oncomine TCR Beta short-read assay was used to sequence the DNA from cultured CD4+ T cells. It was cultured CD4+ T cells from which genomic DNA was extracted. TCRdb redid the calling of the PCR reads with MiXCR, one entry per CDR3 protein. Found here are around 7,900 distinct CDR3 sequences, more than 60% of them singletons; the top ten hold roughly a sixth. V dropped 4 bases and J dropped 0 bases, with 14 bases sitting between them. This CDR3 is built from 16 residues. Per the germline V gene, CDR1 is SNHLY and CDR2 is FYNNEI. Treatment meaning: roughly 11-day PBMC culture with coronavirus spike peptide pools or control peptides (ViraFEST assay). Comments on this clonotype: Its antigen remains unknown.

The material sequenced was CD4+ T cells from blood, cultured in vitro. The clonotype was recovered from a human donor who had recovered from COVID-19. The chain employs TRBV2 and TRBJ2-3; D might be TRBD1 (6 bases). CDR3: CASSVMAGASTDTQYF. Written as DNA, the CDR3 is TGTGCCAGCAGTGTAATGGCAGGGGCAAGCACAGATACGCAGTATTTT.